These 21 T cell receptor beta chains originate from one sample sequenced in a study of blood T cell repertoires in COVID-19. Assay: immunoSEQ multiplex PCR; the TCRdb copy retains only in-frame clones and omits some. The sample shows fewer than 200,000 clones, 83% of them seen only once. Sequenced sample: peripheral blood. The receptors shown here come from an elderly woman with acute or convalescent COVID-19.

V is TRBV5-1 and J is TRBJ1-5, with unresolved D. The length of the CDR3 is 15 residues. Germline loops: CDR1 SGHRS, CDR2 YFSETQ. Trimming cost V 0 bases and J 1 base, with 8 bases left between them. CDR3 coding DNA: TGCGCCAGCAGCTTGGGGCAGGAAAGCAATCAGCCCCAGCATTTT. Its protein is CASSLGQESNQPQHF.

In this sample, this clone turned up a few times. V is TRBV7-2 and J is TRBJ2-7; 11 nucleotides align to TRBD2. Germline V CDR1 and CDR2: SGHTA, FQGNSA. CDR3 length: 15 residues. Germline trimming cut 3 bases from V and 2 bases from J; bases unmatched to any gene: 3. This CDR3 reads CASSFRLAGPYEQYF. The CDR3 nucleotides are TGTGCCAGCAGCTTCAGACTAGCGGGGCCCTACGAGCAGTACTTC.

This clone was seen a few times. This chain links TRBV7-6 with TRBJ2-2; 10 nucleotides match TRBD2. The CDR3 runs 16 residues. V lost 2 bases to trimming and J lost 4 bases; unmatched junction nucleotides: 4. Germline CDR1 is SGHVS and CDR2 is FNYEAQ. The CDR3 bases are TGTGCCAGCAGCTTAAGCGGGGGGGCCGCCACCGGGGAGCTGTTTTTT. This gives the protein CASSLSGGAATGELFF.

The gene calls are TRBV6-1 and TRBJ2-1, with a weak D call TRBD1 (5 bases). Germline CDR1 is MNHNS and CDR2 is SASEGT. This CDR3 has 12 residues. V dropped 1 base and J dropped 12 bases, with 10 bases sitting between them. CDR3 in DNA: TGTGCCAGCAGTGAAGACCTAACAGGGCAGTTCTTC. Protein sequence: CASSEDLTGQFF.

Written as DNA, the CDR3 is TGTGCCAGCAGTAGGGACAGGGACTATGGCTACACCTTC. This gives the protein CASSRDRDYGYTF. This rearrangement joins TRBV6-6 to TRBJ1-2; 9 nucleotides match TRBD1. In germline, CDR1 is MNHNY, CDR2 SVGAGI (reference sequence). The trim removed 5 bases at V and 3 bases at J, leaving 1 base unmatched. The CDR3 is 13 amino acids.

The CDR3 spells CASSPQGQDITYEQYF. Here the CDR3 DNA reads TGTGCCAGCAGCCCACAAGGACAGGATATTACCTACGAGCAGTACTTC. The chain recombines TRBV6-2 or TRBV6-3 with TRBJ2-7; 7 bases agree with TRBD1. Unmatched junction bases numbered 13, after V lost 6 bases and J lost 2 bases. The CDR3 is 16 amino acids. Germline V gene data show CDR1 as MNHEY and CDR2 as SVGEGT.

The chain links TRBV5-1 to TRBJ2-7, with 7 bases aligning to TRBD1. The CDR3 contains 12 residues. Germline V gene lookup returns CDR1 SGHRS and CDR2 YFSETQ. Trimming cost V 7 bases and J 2 bases; bases outside gene matches: 3. The CDR3 region has the DNA TGCGCCAGCGGGGACAGCCCCTACGAGCAGTACTTC. It specifies CASGDSPYEQYF.

This clone was seen only once. This chain links TRBV7-2 with TRBJ2-6; D uncertain. Germline V lookup: CDR1 SGHTA, CDR2 FQGNSA. The ends were cut back, 9 bases at V and 3 bases at J, with 9 bases in the middle. The CDR3 contains 13 residues. The CDR3 DNA sequence: TGTGCCAGTCCGAGGAGTGGGGCCAACGTCCTGACTTTC. The encoded protein is CASPRSGANVLTF.

This clone has more than one count but fewer than ten. The J gene is TRBJ1-4, the V gene TRBV11-2, with unresolved D. In germline, CDR1 is SGHAT, CDR2 FQNNGV. The CDR3 is 15 residues long. Trimming took off 5 bases at V and 6 bases at J, with 16 bases between the two ends. The CDR3 DNA follows: TGTGCCAGCAGCCCTGGAGGTAGCCTTTATGAAAAACTGTTTTTT. Translation gives CASSPGGSLYEKLFF.

The rearrangement joins TRBV2 to TRBJ1-1; no reliable D call. Germline CDR1 and CDR2: SNHLY and FYNNEI. The CDR3 is made up of 14 amino acids. Deletions cut 6 bases from V and 1 base from J, with 12 bases between. The DNA of the CDR3 is TGTGCCAGCAGCCAAATTACAGCGAACACTGAAGCTTTCTTT. Its translation: CASSQITANTEAFF.

The chain combines TRBV5-1 with TRBJ2-2; the match to TRBD2 covers 9 bases. The CDR3 extends over 17 amino acids. The trim removed 0 bases at V and 3 bases at J, leaving 6 bases unmatched. Germline-derived CDR1 and CDR2 are SGHRS and YFSETQ. The CDR3 nucleotides read TGCGCCAGCAGCTTGGGACTAGCGGTCGTAGACACCGGGGAGCTGTTTTTT. It yields the protein CASSLGLAVVDTGELFF.

CDR3 nucleotide sequence: TGTGCCTGGGGACAGGGGGCGACCTACGAGCAGTACTTC. Its translation is CAWGQGATYEQYF. This chain links TRBV30 with TRBJ2-7, with 11 bases aligning to TRBD1. The CDR3 covers 13 residues. CDR1 is GTSNPN and CDR2 is SVGIG in the germline V gene (reference sequence). V dropped 5 bases and J dropped 2; count of bases not matched to a gene: 2.

The V call is TRBV6-5, the J call TRBJ1-4, with 9 bases identical to TRBD1. The germline CDR1 and CDR2 sequences are MNHEY and SVGAGI. The ends lost 6 bases at V and 5 bases at J; junction bases unmatched: 7. The CDR3 is 15 amino acids. CDR3 in DNA: TGTGCCAGCAGGAGAGGGACAGGGAGCAATGAAAAACTGTTTTTT. Its translation is CASRRGTGSNEKLFF.

The sample holds one count of this clone. The V call is TRBV12-2, the J call TRBJ1-5; the table calls TRBD1, which could not be checked here. TRBV12-2 is listed as a pseudogene. CDR3 length: 15 amino acids. The CDR3 protein is CASRLSGHSNQPQHF. CDR3 DNA: TGTGCAAGTCGCCTCTCGGGACATAGCAATCAGCCCCAGCATTTT.

The chain couples TRBV5-1 to TRBJ1-1; a weak D match, TRBD1 (5 bases). With 3 bases removed from V and 4 bases from J, the gap between germline ends came to 10 bases. The germline CDR1 and CDR2 sequences are SGHRS and YFSETQ. The CDR3 runs 13 residues. The CDR3: CASSWTTGTEAFF. The CDR3 bases are TGCGCCAGCAGCTGGACAACTGGCACTGAAGCTTTCTTT.

The rearrangement uses TRBV7-9 and TRBJ2-3; 14 bases line up with TRBD2. This CDR3 contains 14 residues. The V and J ends lost 3 bases and 10 bases, in that order; junction bases with no gene match: 3. The germline V gene encodes CDR1 SEHNR and CDR2 FQNEAQ (reference sequence). CDR3 coding DNA: TGTGCCAGCAGCTTTGGGGGACTAGCGGGAGCGCAGTATTTT. It translates to CASSFGGLAGAQYF.

This sequence joins TRBV29-1 and TRBJ1-3, with 7 bases lining up with TRBD1. Germline loops: CDR1 SQVTM, CDR2 ANQGSEA. The CDR3 consists of 15 residues. Losses at the gene ends were 5 bases for V and 0 bases for J; bases not matched to a gene: 7. The CDR3 DNA is TGCAGCGTTACCACAGGGGCCCTCTCTGGAAACACCATATATTTT. Protein product: CSVTTGALSGNTIYF.

This sequence joins TRBV2 and TRBJ2-7; no clear D gene. V lost 1 base and J 3 bases, leaving 10 bases between the germline ends. The CDR3 consists of 14 residues. Germline V lookup: CDR1 SNHLY, CDR2 FYNNEI. The CDR3 DNA is TGTGCCAGCAGTGAAGGTACTCCCCTCTACGAGCAGTACTTC. It translates to CASSEGTPLYEQYF.

Concerning this clone itself: The same CDR3 is also encoded by other DNA sequences in this sample. The chain has TRBV30 and TRBJ1-2; a possible D gene is TRBD1 (5 bases). With 0 bases removed from V and 8 bases from J, the gap between germline ends came to 7 bases. The length of the CDR3 is 11 residues. Germline CDR1 reads GTSNPN; CDR2 reads SVGIG (reference sequence). The CDR3 coding sequence is TGTGCCTGGAGTGTCGGGGGAGGCTACACCTTC. It is translated as CAWSVGGGYTF.

V usage is TRBV10-3 and J usage is TRBJ1-2; 7 bases fit TRBD1. The junction had 10 bases not matched to a gene; V was cut back by 1 base and J by 2 bases. The CDR3 length is 17 residues. Germline V gives CDR1 ENHRY, CDR2 SYGVKD. The DNA for the CDR3 is TGTGCCATCAGTGAGTTACACCGGGACAGCAAGAACTATGGCTACACCTTC. Translation gives CAISELHRDSKNYGYTF.

This clone appeared many times. V usage is TRBV28 and J usage is TRBJ1-1; D remains unclear. CDR1 and CDR2 from the germline V gene are MDHEN and SYDVKM. This CDR3 has 12 residues. The V end lost 6 bases, the J end lost 5 bases, and 10 bases lay between the germline ends. As DNA, the CDR3 is TGTGCCAGCAGGGGCACGGGGACTGAAGCTTTCTTT. Translating it yields CASRGTGTEAFF.